This T cell receptor beta chain is from a study of cytomegalovirus exposure and HLA in healthy donors. The PCR had 60 Vbeta and 13 Jbeta primers. Sequencing used immunoSEQ multiplex PCR; TCRdb keeps in-frame clones, though not all of them. The profile shows around 67,000 clones, roughly two thirds of them singletons. In this sample, this clone turned up a few times. This CDR3 has 13 amino acids. Looked up from germline, CDR1 is SGDLS and CDR2 is YYNGEE. Trimming took off 2 bases at V and 5 bases at J, with 8 bases between the two ends. The chain carries TRBV9 and TRBJ1-5; D possibly corresponds to TRBD1 (5 bases). Sequenced sample: PBMCs. The source of this sequence is a woman aged 45-60 years in good health and CMV-seronegative. The CDR3 sequence is CASSVQGYQPQHF. DNA of the CDR3: TGTGCCAGCAGCGTTCAGGGATATCAGCCCCAGCATTTT.